This TCR beta chain originates from a study of cytomegalovirus exposure and HLA in healthy donors. Overall study findings and caveats: There were some public TCRs occurring in many donors, but most TCR sequences were rare. According to reports, the classifier identified cytomegalovirus status with high specificity and sensitivity.

Germline V gene data show CDR1 as MDHEN and CDR2 as SYDVKM. V dropped 3 bases and J dropped 2 bases, with 7 bases sitting between them. CDR3 length equals 13 residues. With respect to this clone: Its target is not known.

Sequencing was performed with immunoSEQ multiplex PCR; in TCRdb, only in-frame clones are kept and a portion is missing. The table lists 65,000 to 100,000 clones, under 95% of them singletons. The sequence came from a woman aged 30 to 39 in good health and CMV-seronegative. The sample taken for sequencing was PBMCs. V usage is TRBV28 and J usage is TRBJ1-2; D is unresolved. The CDR3: CASSLGGNYGYTF. In nucleotides, the CDR3 is TGTGCCAGCAGTTTGGGAGGAAACTATGGCTACACCTTC.